This TCR beta chain was documented in a study of CD8+ T cells in alopecia areata. Treatment defined: oral pan-JAK inhibitor, 5-10 mg twice daily. The V gene's germline CDR1 is MDHEN and CDR2 SYDVKM. V shed 3 bases and J shed 4 bases, with 10 bases lying between them. The CDR3 loop spans 13 amino acids. Sequencing used cDNA as its template, made by extracting RNA and reverse transcribing it. Clones were read by immunoSEQ multiplex PCR, and TCRdb kept only the in-frame ones, dropping some. Seen here are over 150,000 clones, roughly 64% observed once, and the top ten hold around 12%. The specimen was CD8+ T cells sorted from blood, collected at week 24, from a patient treated with tofacitinib. This chain uses TRBV28 with TRBJ2-7, with D possibly being TRBD2 (6 bases). The TCR sequence derives from a human donor with alopecia areata. DNA of the CDR3: TGTGCCAGCAGTTTCGAGGGGAGGTACGAGCAGTACTTC. Its protein product is CASSFEGRYEQYF.